The 18 T cell receptor beta chains listed next were all sequenced from one sample in a study of OX40 agonist ivuxolimab in advanced cancers. Assay: immunoSEQ multiplex PCR; the TCRdb copy retains only in-frame clones and omits some. The sample consists of around 45,000 clones, about 92% of them appearing once. Sequencing was performed on CD4+ or CD8+ T cells sorted from blood, taken in a trial of the OX40 agonist ivuxolimab. All receptors derive from an adult with an advanced solid tumor such as melanoma, head and neck, liver or kidney cancer.

In DNA, the CDR3 is TGTGCCAGCAGCCCCCGGGACAGTACCTACGAGCAGTACTTC. This sequence encodes CASSPRDSTYEQYF. The chain uses TRBV13 and TRBJ2-7, with 7 bases aligning to TRBD1. V lost 5 bases, J lost 2 bases, and 6 bases stayed unmatched. In germline, CDR1 is PRHDT, CDR2 FYEKMQ (reference sequence). The CDR3 has 14 amino acids.

The rearrangement links TRBV5-6 to TRBJ2-7; D uncertain. V was shortened by 0 bases and J by 6 bases, with 10 bases between the two germline ends. There are 13 residues in the CDR3. The V gene's germline CDR1 is SGHDT and CDR2 YYEEEE. The CDR3 DNA follows: TGTGCCAGCAGCTTGGGGGTATTTTCCGAGCAGTACGTC. Its protein product is CASSLGVFSEQYV.

The V and J genes are TRBV5-4 and TRBJ2-5; D may be TRBD2 (5 bases). The V and J ends lost 1 base and 3 bases respectively, with 10 bases between them. Germline V lookup: CDR1 SGHNT, CDR2 YYREEE (reference sequence). The CDR3 is 14 amino acids. This CDR3 reads CASSLMSGKETQYF. The CDR3 DNA follows: TGTGCCAGCAGCTTGATGTCGGGGAAAGAGACCCAGTACTTC.

V usage is TRBV18 and J usage is TRBJ2-3; 9 positions match TRBD1. With 4 bases clipped from V and 3 bases from J, the junction kept 8 bases outside the gene matches. The CDR3 is made up of 16 amino acids. Germline V gene lookup returns CDR1 KGHSH and CDR2 LQKENI. The CDR3 bases are TGTGCCAGCTCACTTACAGGGGGCTTCGGGACAGATACGCAGTATTTT. It is translated as CASSLTGGFGTDTQYF.

The chain carries TRBV13 and TRBJ2-7, with 9 bases aligning to TRBD1. Germline trimming cut 5 bases from V and 2 bases from J; bases unmatched to any gene: 4. Per the germline V gene, CDR1 is PRHDT and CDR2 is FYEKMQ (reference sequence). The CDR3 consists of 14 residues. This chain's CDR3 is CASSHGDRAYEQYF. DNA of the CDR3: TGTGCCAGCAGCCATGGGGACAGGGCCTACGAGCAGTACTTC.

CDR3 region: CASSLALAGRFNEQFF. DNA for the CDR3: TGTGCCAGCAGCCTTGCTCTAGCGGGGAGATTCAATGAGCAGTTCTTC. This chain links TRBV5-6 with TRBJ2-1, with TRBD2 matching 9 bases. The CDR3 contains 16 residues. V was pared by 4 bases and J by 6 bases, with 11 bases of the junction left unmatched. Per germline, CDR1 SGHDT and CDR2 YYEEEE.

This sequence joins TRBV28 and TRBJ1-5; possibly TRBD1 for D (5 bases). CDR3 length equals 17 residues. V shed 5 bases and J shed 0 bases, with 17 bases lying between them. The germline gives CDR1 MDHEN, CDR2 SYDVKM. The CDR3 DNA is TGTGCCAGCAGTCCCATAAACGGGGCGTATAGCAATCAGCCCCAGCATTTT. This codes for CASSPINGAYSNQPQHF. The full variable domain, its missing parts supplied by reference TRBV28 and TRBJ1-5, is DVKVTQSSRYLVKRTGEKVFLECVQDMDHENMFWYRQDPGLGLRLIYFSYDVKMKEKGDIPEGYSVSREKKERFSLILESASTNQTSMYLCASSPINGAYSNQPQHFGDGTRLSIL.

The chain combines TRBV28 with TRBJ2-3; 9 nucleotides line up with TRBD2. Germline V gene lookup returns CDR1 MDHEN and CDR2 SYDVKM. The V segment lost 4 bases and the J segment 2 bases; nucleotides outside the gene matches: 10. The CDR3 is made up of 17 amino acids. The CDR3 coding sequence is TGTGCCAGCAGTTGGGGGGCTAGCGGGGACCACACAGATACGCAGTATTTT. Translating gives CASSWGASGDHTDTQYF.

The rearrangement uses TRBV2 and TRBJ1-5, with TRBD1 matching 10 bases. From germline, CDR1 is SNHLY and CDR2 FYNNEI. The trim removed 6 bases at V and 9 bases at J, leaving 8 bases unmatched. This CDR3 spans 14 amino acids. The DNA for the CDR3 is TGTGCCAGCAGCGACAGGGGGCCGGCCGTGCCCCAGCATTTT. Amino acid sequence: CASSDRGPAVPQHF.

V and J are TRBV5-5 and TRBJ1-2, with a tentative D call TRBD1 (5 bases). The V end was cut by 0 bases, the J end by 7 bases, with 13 bases between. The CDR3 spans 14 residues. Germline V gives CDR1 SGHKS, CDR2 YYEKEE (reference sequence). CDR3 protein: CASSLVGVSGGYTF. CDR3 DNA: TGTGCCAGCAGCTTGGTGGGGGTCAGTGGTGGCTACACCTTC.

This clone is a singleton in its sample. The chain links TRBV5-4 to TRBJ2-6; D gene ambiguous. Germline CDR1 SGHNT, CDR2 YYREEE (reference sequence). This CDR3 contains 15 residues. The V gene lost 0 bases and the J gene lost 4 bases, with 8 bases spanning the gap. The CDR3 reads CASSLASSGANVLTF. The DNA for the CDR3 is TGTGCCAGCAGCTTGGCCTCTTCCGGGGCCAACGTCCTGACTTTC.

This sequence joins TRBV4-3 and TRBJ2-1; D not certain. CDR1 LGHNA and CDR2 YSLEER come from the germline V gene. The CDR3 is 16 residues long. Deletions cut 0 bases from V and 0 bases from J, with 9 bases between. CDR3 residues: CASSQDLLSSYNEQFF. In DNA, the CDR3 is TGCGCCAGCAGCCAAGATCTATTAAGCTCCTACAATGAGCAGTTCTTC.

This chain joins TRBV25-1 and TRBJ1-2, with TRBD1 identical over 8 bases. The CDR3 covers 13 residues. V lost 5 bases, J lost 3 bases, and 2 bases stayed unmatched. In germline, CDR1 is MGHDK, CDR2 SYGVNS. The CDR3 spells CASSQGAYYGYTF. The CDR3 bases are TGTGCCAGCAGTCAGGGGGCGTACTATGGCTACACCTTC.

The sample holds a few counts of this clone. The rearrangement links TRBV9 to TRBJ2-2, with D perhaps TRBD2 (6 bases). Trimming took 9 bases from V and 2 from J, leaving 11 bases between them. CDR1 is SGDLS and CDR2 is YYNGEE in the germline V gene. CDR3 size: 13 residues. CDR3 DNA sequence: TGTGCCACCGGGGGAATTAACACCGGGGAGCTGTTTTTT. This encodes CATGGINTGELFF.

This chain uses TRBV7-2 with TRBJ2-3; 8 bases are shared with TRBD1. V lost 3 bases and J lost 1; bases outside the gene matches: 3. Germline assignment: CDR1 SGHTA and CDR2 FQGNSA. The CDR3 spans 15 residues. CDR3: CASSFPGQGTDTQYF. CDR3 DNA: TGTGCCAGCAGCTTCCCGGGACAGGGCACAGATACGCAGTATTTT.

The CDR3 nucleotides are TGTGCCAGCAGCCCGCCAGGGGGAGGTTTCAATGAGCAGTTCTTC. Translating gives CASSPPGGGFNEQFF. The V and J genes are TRBV7-8 and TRBJ2-1; D may be TRBD1 (7 bases). Trimming removed 5 bases from V and 6 bases from J, with 17 bases in between. The germline V gene encodes CDR1 SGHVS and CDR2 FQNEAQ. The CDR3 sequence is 15 residues long. The variable domain in full, with the rest retrieved from reference TRBV7-8 and TRBJ2-1, is GAGVSQSPRYKVAKRGQDVALRCDPISGHVSLFWYQQALGQGPEFLTYFQNEAQLDKSGLPSDRFFAERPEGSVSTLKIQRTQQEDSAVYLCASSPPGGGFNEQFFGPGTRLTVL.

The rearrangement joins TRBV14 to TRBJ2-1; 9 nucleotides match TRBD2. The CDR3 is 14 residues long. CDR1 and CDR2 (germline): SGHDN, FVKESK. Unmatched junction bases numbered 3, after V lost 7 bases and J lost 2 bases. The DNA for the CDR3 is TGTGCCAGCACGACTAGCGGAACCTACAATGAGCAGTTCTTC. Protein sequence: CASTTSGTYNEQFF.

The J gene is TRBJ2-7, the V gene TRBV2, with no clear D. Per the germline V gene, CDR1 is SNHLY and CDR2 is FYNNEI. CDR3 size: 13 residues. V was trimmed by 4 bases and J by 5 bases, leaving 12 bases between them. The chain's CDR3 is CASSVDPPDEQYF. CDR3 in DNA: TGTGCCAGCAGTGTCGACCCCCCCGACGAGCAGTACTTC.